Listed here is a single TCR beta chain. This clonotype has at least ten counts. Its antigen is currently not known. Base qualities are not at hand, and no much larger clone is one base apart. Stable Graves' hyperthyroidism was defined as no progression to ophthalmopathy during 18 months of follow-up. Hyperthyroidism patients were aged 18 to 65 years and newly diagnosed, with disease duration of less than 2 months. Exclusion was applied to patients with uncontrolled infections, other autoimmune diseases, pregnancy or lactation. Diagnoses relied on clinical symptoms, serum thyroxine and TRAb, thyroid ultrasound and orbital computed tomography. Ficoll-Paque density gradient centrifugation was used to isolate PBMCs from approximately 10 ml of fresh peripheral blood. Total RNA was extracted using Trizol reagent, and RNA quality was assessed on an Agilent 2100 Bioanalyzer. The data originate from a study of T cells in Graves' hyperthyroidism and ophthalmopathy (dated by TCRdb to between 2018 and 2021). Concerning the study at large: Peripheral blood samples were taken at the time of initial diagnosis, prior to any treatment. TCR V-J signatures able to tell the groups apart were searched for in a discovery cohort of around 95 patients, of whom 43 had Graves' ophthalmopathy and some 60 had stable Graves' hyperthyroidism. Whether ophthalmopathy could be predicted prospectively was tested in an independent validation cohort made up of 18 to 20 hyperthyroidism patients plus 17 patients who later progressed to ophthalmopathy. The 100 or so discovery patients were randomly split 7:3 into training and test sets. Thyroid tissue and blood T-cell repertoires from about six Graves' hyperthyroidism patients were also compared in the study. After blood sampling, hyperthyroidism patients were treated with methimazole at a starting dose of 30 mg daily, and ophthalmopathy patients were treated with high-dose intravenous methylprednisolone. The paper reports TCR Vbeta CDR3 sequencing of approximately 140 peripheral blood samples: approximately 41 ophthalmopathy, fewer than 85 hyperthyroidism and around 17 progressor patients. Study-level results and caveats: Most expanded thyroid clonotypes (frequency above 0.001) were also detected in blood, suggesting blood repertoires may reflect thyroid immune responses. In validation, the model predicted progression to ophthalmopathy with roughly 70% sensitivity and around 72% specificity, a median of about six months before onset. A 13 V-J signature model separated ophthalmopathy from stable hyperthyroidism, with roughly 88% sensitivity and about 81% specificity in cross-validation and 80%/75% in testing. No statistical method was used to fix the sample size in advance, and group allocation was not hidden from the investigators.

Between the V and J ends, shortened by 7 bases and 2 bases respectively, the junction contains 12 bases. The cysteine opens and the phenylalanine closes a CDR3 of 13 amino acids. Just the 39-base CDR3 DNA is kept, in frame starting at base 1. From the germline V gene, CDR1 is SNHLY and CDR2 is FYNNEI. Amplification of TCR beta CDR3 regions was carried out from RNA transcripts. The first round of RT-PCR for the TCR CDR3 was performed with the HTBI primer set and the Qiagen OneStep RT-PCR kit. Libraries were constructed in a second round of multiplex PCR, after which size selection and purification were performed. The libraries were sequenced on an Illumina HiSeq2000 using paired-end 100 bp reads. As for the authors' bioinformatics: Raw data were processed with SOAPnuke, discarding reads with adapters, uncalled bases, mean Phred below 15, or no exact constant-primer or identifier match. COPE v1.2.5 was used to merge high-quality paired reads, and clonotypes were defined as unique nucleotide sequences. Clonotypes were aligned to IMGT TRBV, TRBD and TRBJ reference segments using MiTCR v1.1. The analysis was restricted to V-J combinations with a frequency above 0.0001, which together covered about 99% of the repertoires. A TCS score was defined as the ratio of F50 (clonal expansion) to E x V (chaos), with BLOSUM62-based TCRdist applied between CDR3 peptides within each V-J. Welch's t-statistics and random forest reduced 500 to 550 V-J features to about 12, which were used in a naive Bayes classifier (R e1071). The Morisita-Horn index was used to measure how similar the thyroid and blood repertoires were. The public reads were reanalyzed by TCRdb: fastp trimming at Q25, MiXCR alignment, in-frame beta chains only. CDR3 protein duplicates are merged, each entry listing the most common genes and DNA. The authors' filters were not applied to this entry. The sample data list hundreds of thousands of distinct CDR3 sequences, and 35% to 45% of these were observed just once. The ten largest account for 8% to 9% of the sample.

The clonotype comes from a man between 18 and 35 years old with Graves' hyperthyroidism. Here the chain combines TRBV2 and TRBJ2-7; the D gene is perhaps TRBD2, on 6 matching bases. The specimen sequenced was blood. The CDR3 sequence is CASTAGLPYEQYF. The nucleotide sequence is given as TGTGCCAGCACGGCGGGACTCCCCTACGAGCAGTACTTC.